This T cell receptor (beta chain) originates from a study of CD8+ T cells in alopecia areata. Study-wide points: On tofacitinib, scalp and blood still held many of the expanded lesional clones.

Treatment denoted: oral pan-JAK inhibitor, 5-10 mg twice daily. cDNA serving as the sequencing template came from extracted, reverse transcribed RNA. The repertoire was sequenced with immunoSEQ multiplex PCR; TCRdb's copy has only in-frame clones and lacks some. The data hold 170,000 or so clones, with roughly three fifths observed a single time. Note on this clone: Its antigen remains unidentified.

The CDR3 totals 18 residues. V was pared by 2 bases and J by 8 bases, with 14 bases of the junction left unmatched. Per germline, CDR1 KGHSH and CDR2 LQKENI. The gene calls are TRBV18 and TRBJ2-1, with 11 bases identical to TRBD2. This TCR came from a human donor with alopecia areata. The starting material was CD8+ T cells sorted from blood, obtained at week 24, from a patient treated with tofacitinib. The CDR3 spells CASSPKSRLAGTGDEQFF. The CDR3 coding sequence is TGTGCCAGCTCACCAAAATCAAGACTAGCGGGGACGGGAGATGAGCAGTTCTTC.